The clone carrying this T cell receptor (beta chain) occurred many times. Its antigen is as yet unknown. The data originate from a study of T cells in Graves' hyperthyroidism and ophthalmopathy. Trimming left V 0 bases short and J 1 base short, with 13 bases between. CDR1 and CDR2 from the germline V gene are GTSNPN and SVGIG (reference sequence). The CDR3 is 16 amino acids. What was amplified from RNA transcripts were TCR beta CDR3 regions. TCR CDR3 regions were first amplified by RT-PCR with HTBI primers. One entry per CDR3 protein results from TCRdb running MiXCR on the multiplex PCR reads. Among about 600,000 distinct CDR3 sequences listed, roughly 15% were seen once. Study-wide points: The blood repertoire included most of the expanded thyroid clonotypes above 0.001. Before onset, by a median of 6.5 months, the model predicted ophthalmopathy.

The origin of this receptor is a woman aged 40 to 50 with Graves' ophthalmopathy. Sequencing was carried out using blood. The chain uses TRBV30 and TRBJ2-1; D ambiguous. DNA of the CDR3: TGTGCCTGGAGTGTAGCCAGGACCAATTCCTACAATGAGCAGTTCTTC. Protein sequence: CAWSVARTNSYNEQFF.